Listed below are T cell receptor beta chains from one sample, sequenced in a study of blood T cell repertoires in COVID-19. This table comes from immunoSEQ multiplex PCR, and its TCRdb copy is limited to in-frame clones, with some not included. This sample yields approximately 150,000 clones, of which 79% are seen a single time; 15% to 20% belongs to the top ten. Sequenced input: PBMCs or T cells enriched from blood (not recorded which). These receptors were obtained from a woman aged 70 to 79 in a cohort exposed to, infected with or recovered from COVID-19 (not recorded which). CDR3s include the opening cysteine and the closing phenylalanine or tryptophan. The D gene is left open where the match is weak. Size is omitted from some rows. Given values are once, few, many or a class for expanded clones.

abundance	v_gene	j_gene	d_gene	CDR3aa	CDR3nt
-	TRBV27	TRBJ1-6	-	CASSLGAGFGVALHF	TGTGCCAGCAGTTTGGGCGCAGGGTTTGGGGTGGCCCTCCACTTT
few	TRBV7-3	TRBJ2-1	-	CASSLTSGQYNEQFF	TGTGCCAGCAGCTTAACCAGCGGCCAATACAATGAGCAGTTCTTC
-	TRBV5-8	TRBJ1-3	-	CASSYGMGNTIYF	TGTGCCAGCAGCTACGGGATGGGAAACACCATATATTTT
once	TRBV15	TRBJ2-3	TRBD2	CATSTGLAGGTDTQYF	TGTGCCACCAGCACAGGACTAGCGGGAGGAACAGATACGCAGTATTTT
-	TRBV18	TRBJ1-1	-	CASSRTVNTEAFF	TGTGCCAGCTCACGGACAGTGAACACTGAAGCTTTCTTT
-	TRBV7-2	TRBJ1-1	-	CASGWGPGETTEAFF	TGTGCCTCGGGGTGGGGCCCAGGGGAAACAACTGAAGCTTTCTTT
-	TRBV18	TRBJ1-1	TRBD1	CASTIGGQMNTEAFF	TGTGCCAGCACAATAGGGGGACAGATGAACACTGAAGCTTTCTTT
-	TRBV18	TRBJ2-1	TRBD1	CASSPPRTGDNEQFF	TGTGCCAGCTCACCACCACGGACAGGGGACAATGAGCAGTTCTTC
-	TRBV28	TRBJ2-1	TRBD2	CASSLPSASGVKQFF	TGTGCCAGCAGTTTACCTTCAGCTAGCGGGGTAAAGCAGTTCTTC
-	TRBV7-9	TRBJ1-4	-	CASSPNTPEIPNEKLFF	TGTGCCAGCAGCCCCAATACCCCAGAAATCCCTAATGAAAAACTGTTTTTT
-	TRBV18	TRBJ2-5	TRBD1	CASSPTIWDSQETQYF	TGTGCCAGCTCACCCACGATCTGGGACAGCCAAGAGACCCAGTACTTC
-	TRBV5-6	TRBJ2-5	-	CASSLYGSGPQYF	TGTGCCAGCAGCTTATATGGCAGTGGGCCCCAGTACTTC
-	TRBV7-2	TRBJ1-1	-	CASSPFTGGITEAFF	TGTGCCAGCAGCCCCTTTACGGGAGGGATCACTGAAGCTTTCTTT
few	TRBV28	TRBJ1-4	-	CASSSLPGGGNEKLFF	TGTGCCAGCAGTTCCCTGCCGGGAGGGGGTAATGAAAAACTGTTTTTT
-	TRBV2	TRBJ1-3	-	CASTDIGNTIYF	TGTGCCAGCACCGACATAGGAAACACCATATATTTT
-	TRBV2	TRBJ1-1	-	CASRWAVEGEAFF	TGTGCCAGCAGATGGGCAGTGGAAGGCGAAGCTTTCTTT
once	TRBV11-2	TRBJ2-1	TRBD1	CASNPGQGVYNEQFF	TGTGCCAGCAATCCCGGACAGGGGGTATACAATGAGCAGTTCTTC